This T cell receptor beta chain was recovered during a study of CD8 T cells in Susac syndrome. The authors reverse transcribed about 0.5 to 1 ug RNA with random hexamers. An immunoSEQ multiplex PCR generated amplified TCR beta CDR3 products spanning 54 Vbeta and 13 Jbeta. One entry per CDR3 protein results from TCRdb running MiXCR on the immunoSEQ multiplex PCR reads. The table shows under 200,000 distinct CDR3 sequences, with roughly 95% occurring only once. V lost 6 bases and J lost 4, with 15 bases in between. CDR3 length: 13 amino acids. In germline, CDR1 is SQVTM, CDR2 ANQGSEA. The study's findings and limits: The study conceded that relatively few individuals underwent its TCR sequencing and HLA analysis.

Note on this clonotype: Its cognate antigen is unknown.

The V and J genes are TRBV29-1 and TRBJ1-1; D is unclear. The receptor comes from a human donor in good health. Sequencing was performed on CD4+ T cells from PBMCs. The CDR3 DNA is TGCAGCGTAGGATATCAAGGGAGCACTGAAGCTTTCTTT. It is translated as CSVGYQGSTEAFF.